The 8 T cell receptor beta chains below all came from one sample that was sequenced in a study of monozygotic twins with inflammatory bowel disease. TCRdb reprocessed the 5' RACE reads, with one entry per CDR3 protein and no DNA. The sample features 300,000 to 400,000 distinct CDR3 sequences, with 2% to 2.5% in its top ten. Sequences were obtained from blood. The receptors originated from a human donor with ulcerative colitis or Crohn's disease, or a healthy co-twin of an affected twin (not recorded which).

The V gene is TRBV6-2 or TRBV6-3, the J gene TRBJ2-5; the TCRdb D gene call, TRBD2, has no DNA to confirm it. This CDR3 is built from 15 residues. Germline CDR1 MNHEY, CDR2 SVGEGT. CDR3 sequence: CASSSSGGRRETQYF.

The rearrangement links TRBV5-5 to TRBJ2-1; checking the TCRdb D call of TRBD1 is not possible without DNA. The CDR3 is made up of 14 amino acids. The germline V gene encodes CDR1 SGHKS and CDR2 YYEKEE (reference sequence). The CDR3 loop is CASSNLAHGHEQFF.

CDR3 sequence reads: CASNRAGETDTQYF. The gene calls are TRBV11-2 and TRBJ2-3; TCRdb outputs TRBD2, but without DNA this stays unchecked. The CDR3 contains 14 residues. The germline gives CDR1 SGHAT, CDR2 FQNNGV.

CDR3 region: CASSWETGIGNTIYF. The V call is TRBV5-6, the J call TRBJ1-3; TCRdb picks TRBD1, but there is no DNA to check that call. Germline loops: CDR1 SGHDT, CDR2 YYEEEE. The CDR3 loop spans 15 amino acids.

V gene TRBV20-1 combines with J gene TRBJ2-3; the TCRdb call, TRBD2, lacks DNA for checking. The germline gives CDR1 DFQATT, CDR2 SNEGSKA (reference sequence). CDR3 length equals 16 residues. CDR3 sequence: CSARVGLAGITDTQYF.

The chain has TRBV20-1 and TRBJ2-1; TCRdb outputs TRBD1, but without DNA this stays unchecked. Germline CDR1 is DFQATT and CDR2 is SNEGSKA (reference sequence). The CDR3 is made up of 15 amino acids. Here the CDR3 reads CSASRQGISYNEQFF.

The J gene is TRBJ2-7, the V gene TRBV6-5; TCRdb names TRBD1, which stays unverified in the absence of DNA. Germline CDR1 is MNHEY and CDR2 is SVGAGI. This CDR3 spans 15 amino acids. Here the CDR3 reads CASSYRGQGAYEQYF.

V gene TRBV12-3 or TRBV12-4 combines with J gene TRBJ1-2; TCRdb indicates TRBD1, and absent DNA this call remains unverified. CDR3 length: 12 amino acids. The CDR3 is CASSLPGFGYTF.